A selection of T cell receptor beta chains follows, all from one sample in a study of cytomegalovirus exposure and HLA in healthy donors. The table came from immunoSEQ multiplex PCR; TCRdb's copy has only in-frame clones and leaves some out. The profile shows 150,000 to 170,000 clones, around 79% of them singletons. The material sequenced was PBMCs. These receptors were collected from a man younger than 35 in good health and CMV-seronegative. CDR3s include the opening cysteine and the closing phenylalanine or tryptophan. Fields, in order: D gene, J gene, clone size, V gene, CDR3 DNA, CDR3 protein. D genes are given only for firm matches. Where a row states a size, it is once, few, many or the class of an expanded clone; other rows omit it.

>NA|TRBJ2-7|few|TRBV11-2
TGTGCCAGCAGCCCCCTCGACAGGAGCTCTAGCTACGAGCAGTACTTC
CASSPLDRSSSYEQYF
>TRBD1|TRBJ1-6|NA|TRBV5-1
TGCGCCAGCAGCTTGGTTGGACAGGGGAATTCACCCCTCCACTTT
CASSLVGQGNSPLHF
>TRBD1|TRBJ2-3|NA|TRBV7-3
TGTGCCAGCAGCTTAAGGACGGGGGGACAGGGCCGCACAGATACGCAGTATTTT
CASSLRTGGQGRTDTQYF
>NA|TRBJ2-1|NA|TRBV6-4
TGTGCCAGCAGTGTCGGGACTCAAGGCGATGAGCAGTTCTTC
CASSVGTQGDEQFF
>NA|TRBJ1-1|few|TRBV10-1
TGCGCCAGCACCGGAGACGGGGCTGAAGCTTTCTTT
CASTGDGAEAFF
>NA|TRBJ2-2|NA|TRBV7-8
TGTGCCAGCAGCTTAGTTGCGGGATATGGCGGGGAGCTGTTTTTT
CASSLVAGYGGELFF
>NA|TRBJ1-1|NA|TRBV11-2
TGTGCCAGCAGCTTAGCCTCACACCAGAACACTGAAGCTTTCTTT
CASSLASHQNTEAFF
>NA|TRBJ1-6|NA|TRBV30
TGTGCCTGGAGACAGGTCCCTAATTCACCCCTCCACTTT
CAWRQVPNSPLHF
>NA|TRBJ1-2|NA|TRBV2
TGTGCCAGCAGTGAAAATGCAGGGGTATATGGCTACACCTTC
CASSENAGVYGYTF
>TRBD1|TRBJ1-1|NA|TRBV28
TGTGCCGGCTGGACAGGGATCGAAAACACTGAAGCTTTCTTT
CAGWTGIENTEAFF
>TRBD2|TRBJ2-1|NA|TRBV2
TGTGCCAGCAGTGAAGAGGCGGGGGGCCACAATGAGCAGTTCTTC
CASSEEAGGHNEQFF
>TRBD1|TRBJ1-2|NA|TRBV19
TGTGCCAGTAGTATGGCGAGACAGGGTAACTATGGCTACACCTTC
CASSMARQGNYGYTF
>NA|TRBJ2-1|NA|TRBV5-8
TGTGCCAGCAGCTTACTGGGGGGAACGTACAATGAGCAGTTCTTC
CASSLLGGTYNEQFF
>TRBD1|TRBJ1-1|NA|TRBV5-1
TGCGCCAGCAGCTTGCCAGGGGGGACTGAAGCTTTCTTT
CASSLPGGTEAFF
>NA|TRBJ2-3|NA|TRBV5-1
TGCGCCAGCAGCTTGCGCAGGGTTAGCACAGATACGCAGTATTTT
CASSLRRVSTDTQYF
>NA|TRBJ1-6|NA|TRBV4-2
TGTGCCAGCAGCCAAGATTCAGAACAGAATTCACCCCTCCACTTT
CASSQDSEQNSPLHF
>NA|TRBJ1-5|NA|TRBV28
TGTGCCAGCAGGTCCGACGGGAATCAGCCCCAGCATTTT
CASRSDGNQPQHF
>NA|TRBJ2-3|NA|TRBV7-3
TGTGCCAGCAGCTCCCATGGCACAGATACGCAGTATTTT
CASSSHGTDTQYF
>TRBD1|TRBJ1-2|NA|TRBV4-1
TGCGCCAGCAGCCAATCCTGGGACAGGGGACTATATGGCTACACCTTC
CASSQSWDRGLYGYTF
>TRBD1|TRBJ2-3|NA|TRBV10-3
TGTGCCATCAGGCTCACAGGGGTGGCAGATACGCAGTATTTT
CAIRLTGVADTQYF
>NA|TRBJ2-2|NA|TRBV4-3
TGCGCCAGCAGCCAAGTATTCGGCGCAGGGCTGAACACCGGGGAGCTGTTTTTT
CASSQVFGAGLNTGELFF
>NA|TRBJ1-1|few|TRBV5-6
TGTGCCAGCAGCTTGGAGGGGGGGCGAAGGATGACTGAAGCTTTCTTT
CASSLEGGRRMTEAFF
>TRBD1|TRBJ1-2|NA|TRBV5-1
TGCGCCAGCAGCCAGGACAGGGGCCTAAACTATGGCTACACCTTC
CASSQDRGLNYGYTF
>NA|TRBJ2-5|NA|TRBV5-6
TGTGCCAGCAGCTTGCTGAACAGGGTAGAAGAGACCCAGTACTTC
CASSLLNRVEETQYF
>TRBD1|TRBJ1-2|NA|TRBV16
TGTGCCAGCAGCCAATTATCCGGACAGGGGGCTCATGGCTACACCTTC
CASSQLSGQGAHGYTF
>NA|TRBJ1-1|NA|TRBV21-1
TGTGCCAGCAGCTACGGACAGGAACGGAACACTGAAGCTTTCTTT
CASSYGQERNTEAFF
>NA|TRBJ2-2|NA|TRBV21-1
TGTGCCAGCAGGAAAAAAAACCCGCAACAGGTCGCGAACACCGGGGAGCTGTTTTTT
CASRKKNPQQVANTGELFF
>NA|TRBJ1-6|NA|TRBV6-4
TGCGCCAGCAGTGAACAGATAAATTCACCCCTCCACTTT
CASSEQINSPLHF
>TRBD2|TRBJ2-1|NA|TRBV11-3
TGTGCCAGCAGCTCGGGGGCGGGTAGCGGGACCTACAATGAGCAGTTCTTC
CASSSGAGSGTYNEQFF
>NA|TRBJ1-2|NA|TRBV19
TGTGCCAGTAGTCCACAGGGCCCCGATGGCTACACCTTC
CASSPQGPDGYTF
>NA|TRBJ2-2|NA|TRBV6-6
TGTGCCAGCAGTTATCCTGGGCTGAACACCGGGGAGCTGTTTTTT
CASSYPGLNTGELFF
>NA|TRBJ2-1|NA|TRBV5-1
TGCGCCAGCAGCTTGCTCTACAATGAGCAGTTCTTC
CASSLLYNEQFF
>TRBD1|TRBJ1-4|NA|TRBV18
TGTGCCAGCTCACCGGACAGGCAAAGAAACGAAAAACTGTTTTTT
CASSPDRQRNEKLFF
>NA|TRBJ1-2|NA|TRBV7-9
TGTGCCAGCAGCCCACCCGACAGCTATGGCTACACCTTC
CASSPPDSYGYTF
>NA|TRBJ1-4|NA|TRBV6-5
TGTGCCAGCAGGATGGGGGGGGTTGAGGAAAAACTGTTTTTT
CASRMGGVEEKLFF
>TRBD1|TRBJ2-2|few|TRBV7-2
TGTGCCAGCACCCCCGACAGGGTATACGGGGAGCTGTTTTTT
CASTPDRVYGELFF
>NA|TRBJ1-6|few|TRBV5-1
TGCGCCAGCAGTAGGACAGCCGATAATTCACCCCTCCACTTT
CASSRTADNSPLHF
>NA|TRBJ1-1|NA|TRBV6-5
TGTGCCAGCAGCTCAGGAATCATGAACACTGAAGCTTTCTTT
CASSSGIMNTEAFF
>TRBD1|TRBJ2-7|NA|TRBV6-1
TGTGCCAGCATTCTAGACAGGGGATACGAGCAGTACTTC
CASILDRGYEQYF
>NA|TRBJ1-4|NA|TRBV19
TGTGCCAGCTCGCGGGGGGCGTTCAATGGCGAAAAACTGTTTTTT
CASSRGAFNGEKLFF
>TRBD2|TRBJ2-3|NA|TRBV7-9
TGTGCCAGCAGCTCGACTAGCGGGCCAGATACGCAGTATTTT
CASSSTSGPDTQYF
>NA|TRBJ2-7|NA|TRBV30
TGTGCCTGGAGTGAAGGGGGAGTCTACGAGCAGTACTTC
CAWSEGGVYEQYF
>NA|TRBJ1-5|few|TRBV10-3
TGTGCCATCAGCCCCGGACAGACAAATCAGCCCCAGCATTTT
CAISPGQTNQPQHF